The rows below give T cell receptor beta chains drawn from one sample of a study of graft-versus-host responses after intestinal transplantation. The repertoire was sequenced with immunoSEQ multiplex PCR; TCRdb's copy has only in-frame clones and lacks some. Here the sample spans about 25,000 clones, roughly 88% being singletons. The specimen comprised PBMCs, sampled 450 to 490 days after intestinal transplant. Source of these receptors: a human patient who received an intestinal transplant, so some T cells may come from the graft donor. Each CDR3 is given with its conserved first and last residue. The D gene is left open where the match is weak. Not every row has a clone size; where given, it reads once, few, many or a size class.

CDR3 length | clone size | J gene | V gene | D gene | CDR3 protein | CDR3 DNA
13 | - | TRBJ1-6 | TRBV6-1 | - | CASSVPYNSPLHF | TGTGCCAGCAGTGTCCCTTATAATTCACCCCTCCACTTT
17 | - | TRBJ2-1 | TRBV7-9 | - | CASSSTSGRKLYNEQFF | TGTGCCAGCAGCTCTACTTCGGGACGAAAGTTGTACAATGAGCAGTTCTTC
12 | - | TRBJ2-7 | TRBV29-1 | - | CSPRWGPYEQYF | TGCAGCCCTCGGTGGGGGCCCTACGAGCAGTACTTC
13 | - | TRBJ1-5 | TRBV4-1 | - | CASSQAISQPQHF | TGCGCCAGCAGCCAAGCAATTAGTCAGCCCCAGCATTTT
19 | once | TRBJ2-1 | TRBV29-1 | TRBD2 | CSVVRTSGRPGSSYNEQFF | TGCAGCGTGGTACGCACTAGCGGGAGGCCCGGAAGCTCCTACAATGAGCAGTTCTTC
14 | - | TRBJ2-2 | TRBV30 | - | CAWSVSFNTGELFF | TGTGCCTGGAGTGTGAGCTTCAACACCGGGGAGCTGTTTTTT
13 | - | TRBJ2-7 | TRBV6-5 | TRBD1 | CASTPTGSYEQYF | TGTGCCAGCACTCCGACAGGGAGCTACGAGCAGTACTTC
15 | - | TRBJ2-7 | TRBV11-3 | TRBD2 | CASSFATSGAYEQYF | TGTGCCAGCAGCTTCGCTACTAGCGGGGCCTACGAGCAGTACTTC
17 | - | TRBJ2-7 | TRBV5-1 | - | CASSLSKMSVGSYEQYF | TGCGCCAGCAGCCTGAGTAAGATGAGCGTCGGCTCCTACGAGCAGTACTTC
15 | - | TRBJ1-3 | TRBV10-1 | - | CASSEGGPSGNTIYF | TGCGCCAGCAGTGAAGGGGGACCCTCTGGAAACACCATATATTTT
15 | - | TRBJ2-6 | TRBV7-9 | TRBD1 | CASSLTGSGANVLTF | TGTGCCAGCAGCTTGACAGGGTCTGGGGCCAACGTCCTGACTTTC
15 | - | TRBJ2-7 | TRBV6-6 | - | CASSYPGQPPYGQYF | TGTGCCAGCAGTTACCCGGGACAACCCCCATATGGGCAGTACTTC
13 | - | TRBJ2-5 | TRBV10-1 | - | CASSESPRWTQYF | TGCGCCAGCAGTGAGTCCCCTAGATGGACCCAGTACTTC
15 | once | TRBJ1-5 | TRBV4-1 | - | CASSLGGLPNQPQHF | TGTGCCAGCAGCCTAGGAGGGCTCCCTAATCAGCCCCAGCATTTT
13 | - | TRBJ2-2 | TRBV6-1 | - | CASRRQNTGELFF | TGTGCCAGCAGGCGACAGAACACCGGGGAGCTGTTTTTT
13 | - | TRBJ1-2 | TRBV5-8 | - | CATTPRGSYGYTF | TGTGCCACTACTCCCCGAGGGTCCTATGGCTACACCTTC
14 | - | TRBJ2-7 | TRBV28 | TRBD1 | CASSTGQGLYEQYF | TGTGCCAGCAGTACGGGACAGGGTCTGTACGAGCAGTACTTC
17 | - | TRBJ1-3 | TRBV5-1 | TRBD1 | CASSLARTGVSGNTIYF | TGCGCCAGCAGCTTGGCCAGAACAGGGGTCTCTGGAAACACCATATATTTT
16 | - | TRBJ1-1 | TRBV4-1 | - | CAISQITGRLNTEAFF | TGCGCCATCAGCCAGATTACCGGGAGACTAAACACTGAAGCTTTCTTT
15 | few | TRBJ2-7 | TRBV27 | - | CASSLWGAEGYEQYF | TGTGCCAGCAGTTTATGGGGGGCCGAGGGCTACGAGCAGTACTTC
15 | - | TRBJ2-1 | TRBV2 | - | CASKMGGAGYNEQFF | TGTGCCAGCAAAATGGGGGGAGCTGGCTACAATGAGCAGTTCTTC
16 | few | TRBJ2-2 | TRBV30 | TRBD2 | CAWSTGLAGSPGELFF | TGTGCCTGGAGTACCGGACTAGCGGGATCCCCCGGGGAGCTGTTTTTT
15 | - | TRBJ2-1 | TRBV27 | - | CASSSVVAGSNEQFF | TGTGCCAGCAGTTCGGTCGTTGCCGGGAGCAATGAGCAGTTCTTC
13 | - | TRBJ2-5 | TRBV6-1 | - | CASSGNYQETQYF | TGTGCCAGCAGTGGTAACTACCAAGAGACCCAGTACTTC
19 | - | TRBJ2-5 | TRBV4-1 | TRBD1 | CASSHARDRGPQPQETQYF | TGCGCCAGCAGCCACGCCAGGGACAGGGGACCGCAACCCCAGGAGACCCAGTACTTC
16 | - | TRBJ2-7 | TRBV27 | - | CASSLTVGTNSYEQYF | TGTGCCAGCAGTTTAACAGTCGGGACAAACTCCTACGAGCAGTACTTC
16 | - | TRBJ2-5 | TRBV10-1 | TRBD2 | CASSESSGSRQETQYF | TGCGCCAGCAGCGAATCTAGCGGGAGTAGACAAGAGACCCAGTACTTC
13 | - | TRBJ2-1 | TRBV6-5 | - | CASRKTWDNEQFF | TGTGCCAGCAGGAAGACTTGGGACAATGAGCAGTTCTTC
14 | - | TRBJ1-5 | TRBV5-8 | - | CASSPPFSNQPQHF | TGTGCCAGCAGCCCCCCTTTCAGCAATCAGCCCCAGCATTTT
14 | once | TRBJ1-1 | TRBV29-1 | - | CSVDRWGQNTEAFF | TGCAGCGTTGATCGATGGGGACAGAACACTGAAGCTTTCTTT
13 | - | TRBJ2-5 | TRBV30 | - | CAWSEGTQETQYF | TGTGCCTGGAGCGAGGGGACTCAAGAGACCCAGTACTTC
15 | - | TRBJ1-1 | TRBV14 | - | CASSQGPGKDTEAFF | TGTGCCAGCAGCCAAGGACCAGGGAAGGACACTGAAGCTTTCTTT
15 | - | TRBJ1-1 | TRBV5-1 | - | CASSLFGALNTEAFF | TGCGCCAGCAGCTTGTTCGGAGCCTTGAACACTGAAGCTTTCTTT
14 | - | TRBJ1-1 | TRBV15 | - | CATSREAGNTEAFF | TGTGCTACCAGCAGAGAGGCAGGTAACACTGAAGCTTTCTTT
15 | - | TRBJ2-2 | TRBV9 | - | CASSVSHENTGELFF | TGTGCCAGCAGCGTATCTCATGAGAACACCGGGGAGCTGTTTTTT
14 | - | TRBJ2-5 | TRBV19 | TRBD1 | CASSIETGRETQYF | TGTGCCAGTAGTATAGAGACAGGGCGAGAGACCCAGTACTTC
15 | - | TRBJ1-1 | TRBV5-8 | - | CASSFVGGASTEAFF | TGTGCCAGCAGCTTCGTGGGGGGAGCGAGCACTGAAGCTTTCTTT
17 | - | TRBJ2-2 | TRBV4-1 | TRBD1 | CASSPGQSLSNTGELFF | TGCGCCAGCAGCCCGGGACAGAGCCTTTCGAACACCGGGGAGCTGTTTTTT
14 | - | TRBJ1-2 | TRBV6-5 | - | CASRGGPHLVGYTF | TGTGCCAGCAGAGGAGGACCCCATCTGGTTGGCTACACCTTC
15 | - | TRBJ2-2 | TRBV5-4 | - | CATSGGERFTGELFF | TGTGCCACCTCCGGAGGGGAGAGGTTCACCGGGGAGCTATTTTTT
15 | once | TRBJ1-1 | TRBV28 | - | CASSLDQRVSTEAFF | TGTGCCAGCAGCCTCGATCAGAGGGTGAGCACTGAAGCTTTCTTT
15 | - | TRBJ2-1 | TRBV11-2 | - | CASSLPGTGRNEQFF | TGTGCCAGCAGCCTTCCGGGAACAGGGAGGAATGAGCAGTTCTTC
20 | - | TRBJ2-7 | TRBV29-1 | - | CSVVYFGVKATNVRSYEQYF | TGCAGCGTTGTATATTTCGGGGTGAAGGCCACCAATGTCAGGTCCTACGAGCAGTACTTC
15 | - | TRBJ2-3 | TRBV9 | TRBD2 | CASSVGLAFTDTQYF | TGTGCCAGCAGCGTCGGACTAGCGTTCACAGATACGCAGTATTTT
11 | - | TRBJ2-1 | TRBV20-1 | - | CSARMSDEQFF | TGCAGTGCTAGGATGAGTGATGAGCAGTTCTTC
15 | - | TRBJ2-2 | TRBV10-3 | - | CAISPRDAGTGELFF | TGTGCCATCAGTCCCCGGGACGCGGGAACCGGGGAGCTGTTTTTT
16 | - | TRBJ2-1 | TRBV7-3 | TRBD1 | CASSRTGGAGYNEQFF | TGTGCCAGCAGTCGTACAGGGGGCGCGGGATACAATGAGCAGTTCTTC
13 | - | TRBJ1-1 | TRBV5-3 | - | CASSFAENTEAFF | TGTGCCAGCAGCTTTGCAGAGAACACTGAAGCTTTCTTT
10 | once | TRBJ2-5 | TRBV7-9 | - | CASSTSTQYF | TGTGCCAGCAGCACCTCGACCCAGTACTTC
14 | few | TRBJ1-1 | TRBV30 | - | CAWDIGGRGTEAFF | TGTGCCTGGGACATAGGAGGGAGGGGCACTGAAGCTTTCTTT
11 | - | TRBJ2-1 | TRBV7-9 | - | CASSLGGEQFF | TGTGCCAGCAGCTTAGGCGGGGAGCAGTTCTTC
16 | - | TRBJ1-2 | TRBV18 | - | CASSPPYSRFRYGYTF | TGTGCCAGCTCACCACCGTACAGTCGCTTTCGTTATGGCTACACCTTC
15 | medium-sized | TRBJ2-7 | TRBV6-1 | - | CASSDGDTGSYEQYF | TGTGCCAGCAGTGACGGGGACACGGGCTCCTACGAGCAGTACTTC
14 | once | TRBJ1-1 | TRBV7-8 | - | CASSLVYGGAEAFF | TGTGCCAGCAGCTTAGTTTATGGGGGCGCTGAAGCTTTCTTT